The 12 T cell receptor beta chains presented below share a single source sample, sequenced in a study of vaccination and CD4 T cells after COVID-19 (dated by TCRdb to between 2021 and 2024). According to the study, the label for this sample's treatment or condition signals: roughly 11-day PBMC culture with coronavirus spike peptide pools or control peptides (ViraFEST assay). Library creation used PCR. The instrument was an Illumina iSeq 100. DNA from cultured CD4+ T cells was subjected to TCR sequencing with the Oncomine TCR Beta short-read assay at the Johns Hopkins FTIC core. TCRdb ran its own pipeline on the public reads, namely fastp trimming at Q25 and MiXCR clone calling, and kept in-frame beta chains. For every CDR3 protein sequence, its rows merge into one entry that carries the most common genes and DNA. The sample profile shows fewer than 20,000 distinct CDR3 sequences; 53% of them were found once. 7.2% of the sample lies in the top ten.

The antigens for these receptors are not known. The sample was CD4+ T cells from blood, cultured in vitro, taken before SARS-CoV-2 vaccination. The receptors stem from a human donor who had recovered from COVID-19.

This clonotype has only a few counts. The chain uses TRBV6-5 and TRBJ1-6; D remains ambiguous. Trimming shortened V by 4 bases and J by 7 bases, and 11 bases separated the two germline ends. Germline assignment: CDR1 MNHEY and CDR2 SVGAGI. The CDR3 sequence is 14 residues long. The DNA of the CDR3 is TGTGCCAGCAGTTTGGACCTCGGCAATTCACCCCTCCACTTT. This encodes CASSLDLGNSPLHF.

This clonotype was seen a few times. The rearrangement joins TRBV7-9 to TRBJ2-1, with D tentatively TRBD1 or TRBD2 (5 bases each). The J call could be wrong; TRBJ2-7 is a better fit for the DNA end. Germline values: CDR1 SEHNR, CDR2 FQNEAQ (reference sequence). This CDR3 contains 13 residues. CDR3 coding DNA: TGTGCCAGCAGTCCCGGGACCCCCTACGAGCAGTACTTC. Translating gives CASSPGTPYEQYF.

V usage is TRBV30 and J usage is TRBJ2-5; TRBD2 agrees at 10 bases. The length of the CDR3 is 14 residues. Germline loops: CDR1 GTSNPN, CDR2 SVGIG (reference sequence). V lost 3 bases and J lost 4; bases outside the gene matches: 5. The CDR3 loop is CAWRALAGGETQYF. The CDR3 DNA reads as TGTGCCTGGAGGGCCTTAGCGGGAGGAGAGACCCAGTACTTC. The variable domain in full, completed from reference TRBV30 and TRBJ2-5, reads SQTIHQWPATLVQPVGSPLSLECTVEGTSNPNLYWYRQAAGRGLQLLFYSVGIGQISSEVPQNLSASRPQDRQFILSSKKLLLSDSGFYLCAWRALAGGETQYFGPGTRLLVL.

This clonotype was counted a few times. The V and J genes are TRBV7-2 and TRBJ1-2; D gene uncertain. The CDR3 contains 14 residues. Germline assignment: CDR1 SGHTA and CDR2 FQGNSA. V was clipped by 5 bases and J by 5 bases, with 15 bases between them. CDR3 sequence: CASSPGPAEYGYTF. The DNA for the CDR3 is TGTGCCAGCAGCCCGGGCCCCGCCGAATATGGCTACACCTTC.

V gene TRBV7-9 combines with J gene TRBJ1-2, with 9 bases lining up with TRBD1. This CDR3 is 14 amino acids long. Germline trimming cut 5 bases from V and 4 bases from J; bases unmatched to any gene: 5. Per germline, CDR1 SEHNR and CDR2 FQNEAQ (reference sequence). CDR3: CASSLRDRAYGYTF. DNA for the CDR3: TGTGCCAGCAGCCTTAGGGACAGGGCCTATGGCTACACCTTC.

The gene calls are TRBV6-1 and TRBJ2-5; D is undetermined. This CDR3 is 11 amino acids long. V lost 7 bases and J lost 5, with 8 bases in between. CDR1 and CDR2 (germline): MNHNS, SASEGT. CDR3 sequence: CASTDRETQYF. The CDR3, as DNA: TGTGCCAGCACGGATCGGGAGACCCAGTACTTC.

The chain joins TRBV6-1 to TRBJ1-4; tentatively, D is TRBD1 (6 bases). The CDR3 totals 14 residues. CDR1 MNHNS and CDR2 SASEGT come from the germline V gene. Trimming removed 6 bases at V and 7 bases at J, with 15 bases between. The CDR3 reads CASRIQGTSEKLFF. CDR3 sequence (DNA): TGTGCCAGCAGGATACAGGGTACGAGTGAAAAACTGTTTTTT.

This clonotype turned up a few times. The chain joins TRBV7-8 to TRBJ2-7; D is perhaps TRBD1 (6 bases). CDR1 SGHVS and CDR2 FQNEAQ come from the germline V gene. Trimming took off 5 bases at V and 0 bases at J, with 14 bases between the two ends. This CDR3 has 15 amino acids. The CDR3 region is CASSPSTGSSYEQYF. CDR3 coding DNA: TGTGCCAGCAGCCCGTCGACAGGTAGCTCCTACGAGCAGTACTTC.

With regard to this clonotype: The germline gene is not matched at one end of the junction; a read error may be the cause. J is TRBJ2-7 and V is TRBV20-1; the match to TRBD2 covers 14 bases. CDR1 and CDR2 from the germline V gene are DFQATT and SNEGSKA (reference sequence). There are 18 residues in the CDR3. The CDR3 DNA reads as TGTAGTGCTAGAGACTTAGGGACTAGCGGGAGTACGACCTACGAGCAGTACTTC. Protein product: CSARDLGTSGSTTYEQYF.

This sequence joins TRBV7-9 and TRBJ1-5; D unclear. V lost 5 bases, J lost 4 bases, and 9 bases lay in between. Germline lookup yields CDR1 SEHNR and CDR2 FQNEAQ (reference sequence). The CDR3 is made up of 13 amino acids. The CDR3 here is CASSTDGNQPQHF. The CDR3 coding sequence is TGTGCCAGCAGCACGGACGGAAATCAGCCCCAGCATTTT.

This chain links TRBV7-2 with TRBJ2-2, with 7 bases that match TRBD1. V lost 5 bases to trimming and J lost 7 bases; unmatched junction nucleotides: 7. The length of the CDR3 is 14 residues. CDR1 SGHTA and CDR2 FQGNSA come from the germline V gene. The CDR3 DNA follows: TGTGCCAGCAGCCCCGACAGGGTCGTCGGGGAGCTGTTTTTT. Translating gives CASSPDRVVGELFF.

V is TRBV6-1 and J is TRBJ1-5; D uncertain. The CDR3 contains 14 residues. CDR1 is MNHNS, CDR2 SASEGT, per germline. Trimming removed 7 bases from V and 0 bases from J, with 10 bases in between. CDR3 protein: CASNRVNSNQPQHF. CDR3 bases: TGTGCCAGCAATAGGGTAAATAGCAATCAGCCCCAGCATTTT.